A single sample gave rise to the 26 T cell receptor beta chains below, sequenced in a study of blood T cell repertoires in COVID-19. Method: immunoSEQ multiplex PCR; TCRdb's copy keeps in-frame clones and lacks some. Counted here are over 200,000 clones, 80% to 90% occurring once; the ten biggest clones make up about 2.5%. Sequencing was done on a sample of peripheral blood. Source of these receptors: a man younger than 45 with COVID-19, enrolled during active disease.

This chain connects TRBV28 to TRBJ2-7; possible D gene TRBD1, 5 bases. The CDR3 contains 14 residues. Trimming took 7 bases from V and 2 from J, leaving 15 bases between them. The germline gives CDR1 MDHEN, CDR2 SYDVKM. The CDR3 bases are TGTGCCAGCACCCTGCAAGGGGCCCCCTACGAGCAGTACTTC. Translation: CASTLQGAPYEQYF. The full variable domain, in which reference TRBV28 and TRBJ2-7 provide the parts outside the CDR3, is DVKVTQSSRYLVKRTGEKVFLECVQDMDHENMFWYRQDPGLGLRLIYFSYDVKMKEKGDIPEGYSVSREKKERFSLILESASTNQTSMYLCASTLQGAPYEQYFGPGTRLTVT.

The rearrangement uses TRBV5-8 and TRBJ2-7, with 7 nucleotides matching TRBD2. The germline V gene has CDR1 SGHTS and CDR2 YDEGEE. V lost 1 base, J lost 3 bases, and 7 bases stayed unmatched. This CDR3 is 15 amino acids long. The CDR3 nucleotides are TGTGCCAGCAGCTTGTTGGGGACTATACTCTACGAGCAGTACTTC. This encodes CASSLLGTILYEQYF.

J is TRBJ2-5 and V is TRBV18; D gene ambiguous. The CDR3 loop spans 15 amino acids. V lost 3 bases and J 1 base, leaving 12 bases between the germline ends. Germline values: CDR1 KGHSH, CDR2 LQKENI. The CDR3 nucleotides are TGTGCCAGCTCACCTAGGCCAGAGGCCCAAGAGACCCAGTACTTC. This translates into CASSPRPEAQETQYF. Full variable domain (rest looked up from reference TRBV18 and TRBJ2-5): NAGVMQNPRHLVRRRGQEARLRCSPMKGHSHVYWYRQLPEEGLKFMVYLQKENIIDESGMPKERFSAEFPKEGPSILRIQQVVRGDSAAYFCASSPRPEAQETQYFGPGTRLLVL.

The chain is built from TRBV6-6 and TRBJ2-7; D remains ambiguous. V was cut by 10 bases and J by 0 bases, with 16 bases left in between. The CDR3 has 14 amino acids. Per the germline V gene, CDR1 is MNHNY and CDR2 is SVGAGI (reference sequence). The CDR3 nucleotides read TGTGCCACCCATCCCAGGATCAGCTCCTACGAGCAGTACTTC. This codes for CATHPRISSYEQYF.

The chain uses TRBV18 and TRBJ2-1; D is possibly TRBD1 (6 bases). Germline CDR1 is KGHSH and CDR2 is LQKENI. The CDR3 covers 12 residues. V was shortened by 4 bases and J by 13 bases, with 14 bases between the two germline ends. As DNA, the CDR3 is TGTGCCAGCTCACGGTTAGACAGGTCCCAGTTCTTC. Translation gives CASSRLDRSQFF.

The V gene is TRBV19, the J gene TRBJ2-3, with TRBD2 identical over 8 bases. Germline V lookup: CDR1 LNHDA, CDR2 SQIVND (reference sequence). The V gene end was trimmed by 4 bases and the J gene end by 1 base; junction bases not matched to a gene: 4. This CDR3 is built from 15 residues. The DNA of the CDR3 is TGTGCCAGTAGTACCGGACTAGCAGGCACAGATACGCAGTATTTT. Amino acids: CASSTGLAGTDTQYF.

The sample holds a few counts of this clone. This rearrangement joins TRBV19 to TRBJ2-1; 8 positions match TRBD1. The trim removed 8 bases at V and 0 bases at J, leaving 9 bases unmatched. The germline V gene has CDR1 LNHDA and CDR2 SQIVND (reference sequence). CDR3 length: 16 amino acids. CDR3 in amino acids: CASESLDRGSYNEQFF. CDR3 DNA sequence: TGTGCCAGTGAGTCCCTAGACAGGGGCTCCTACAATGAGCAGTTCTTC.

This chain links TRBV6-5 with TRBJ2-7, with D possibly TRBD2 on 6 matching bases. The CDR3 consists of 13 residues. CDR1 is MNHEY and CDR2 is SVGAGI in the germline V gene. V shed 6 bases and J shed 3 bases, with 12 bases lying between them. As DNA, the CDR3 is TGTGCCAGCAGAATCGGGAGAAACTACGAGCAGTACTTC. Protein: CASRIGRNYEQYF.

The rearrangement uses TRBV9 and TRBJ2-3; TRBD1 matches at 7 bases. CDR1 and CDR2 (germline): SGDLS, YYNGEE. The length of the CDR3 is 15 residues. V trimming: 2 bases; J trimming: 3 bases; junction bases outside the gene matches: 6. DNA for the CDR3: TGTGCCAGCAGCGTCCGAGGGGGCCTTACAGATACGCAGTATTTT. Amino acid sequence: CASSVRGGLTDTQYF.

V is TRBV2 and J is TRBJ2-2; TRBD2 might be the D (5 bases). The CDR3 extends over 13 amino acids. Trimming left V 10 bases short and J 5 bases short, with 14 bases between. CDR1 and CDR2 from the germline V gene are SNHLY and FYNNEI. This CDR3 is CATRWPGTGELFF. CDR3 nucleotide sequence: TGTGCCACGCGGTGGCCGGGGACCGGGGAGCTGTTTTTT.

The J gene is TRBJ2-7, the V gene TRBV7-8; 10 bases agree with TRBD2. CDR3 length equals 19 residues. The V segment lost 6 bases and the J segment 1 base; nucleotides outside the gene matches: 18. Germline-derived CDR1 and CDR2 are SGHVS and FQNEAQ. This CDR3 reads CASRGQRASGSPRSYEQYF. The CDR3 bases are TGTGCCAGCAGAGGGCAGAGGGCTAGCGGGAGCCCTAGGTCCTACGAGCAGTACTTC.

The chain joins TRBV11-3 to TRBJ1-2, with D possibly TRBD1 on 6 matching bases. There are 17 residues in the CDR3. Trimming took 3 bases from V and 0 from J, leaving 17 bases between them. Germline CDR1 SGHNT, CDR2 YENEEA. Here the CDR3 reads CASSLGGSDRSNYGYTF. CDR3 sequence (DNA): TGTGCCAGCAGCTTGGGGGGGTCCGACAGGTCTAACTATGGCTACACCTTC.

The CDR3 loop is CASSTLMGQGTRLTPEAFF. CDR3 in DNA: TGTGCCAGCTCGACTCTCATGGGACAGGGTACGAGGCTAACACCTGAAGCTTTCTTT. This chain joins TRBV28 and TRBJ1-1; 9 bases match TRBD1. Germline loops: CDR1 MDHEN, CDR2 SYDVKM. The V gene end was trimmed by 8 bases and the J gene end by 6 bases; junction bases not matched to a gene: 25. The CDR3 loop spans 19 amino acids.

Here the CDR3 reads CASSLMAGVGTGELFF. CDR3 DNA sequence: TGTGCCAGCAGCTTAATGGCAGGGGTAGGAACCGGGGAGCTGTTTTTT. The chain recombines TRBV7-3 with TRBJ2-2; D may be TRBD1 (6 bases). CDR3 length: 16 residues. CDR1 is SGHTA and CDR2 is FQGTGA in the germline V gene. The germline V and J ends were trimmed by 1 base and 5 bases, with 14 bases remaining between them.

This chain links TRBV27 with TRBJ1-1; D is ambiguous. The CDR3 sequence is 12 residues long. V shed 3 bases and J shed 1 base, with 3 bases lying between them. Looked up from germline, CDR1 is MNHEY and CDR2 is SMNVEV (reference sequence). CDR3 coding DNA: TGTGCCAGCAGTTTCGGGAACACTGAAGCTTTCTTT. This sequence encodes CASSFGNTEAFF.

The chain joins TRBV5-5 to TRBJ2-7, with 7 bases fitting TRBD2. CDR1 and CDR2 (germline): SGHKS, YYEKEE (reference sequence). This CDR3 has 17 residues. V lost 0 bases and J lost 0; bases outside the gene matches: 9. CDR3 loop: CASSLDITGRNSYEQYF. CDR3 sequence (DNA): TGTGCCAGCAGCTTGGACATAACCGGGAGGAACTCCTACGAGCAGTACTTC.

The chain uses TRBV19 and TRBJ2-5; TRBD1 matches at 8 bases. The germline V gene encodes CDR1 LNHDA and CDR2 SQIVND (reference sequence). V dropped 4 bases and J dropped 0; count of bases not matched to a gene: 7. The CDR3 runs to 16 residues. The CDR3 coding sequence is TGTGCCAGTAGTACCGGACAGGGTTCTTACCAAGAGACCCAGTACTTC. This gives the protein CASSTGQGSYQETQYF.

As concerns this clone: This specimen includes other DNA sequences encoding the same CDR3. The genes are TRBV6-6 and TRBJ1-5; unclear D gene. Trimming took 7 bases from V and 5 from J, leaving 9 bases between them. The CDR3 totals 12 residues. The germline gives CDR1 MNHNY, CDR2 SVGAGI (reference sequence). CDR3 sequence: CASTPGDQPQHF. The CDR3 nucleotides are TGTGCCAGCACCCCTGGAGATCAGCCCCAGCATTTT.

This chain uses TRBV24-1 with TRBJ1-2; no clear D. The CDR3 length is 13 residues. CDR1 is KGHDR and CDR2 is SFDVKD in the germline V gene. The germline V and J ends were trimmed by 3 bases and 4 bases, with 8 bases remaining between them. The CDR3 DNA reads TGTGCCACCAGTGATCCCGAGGGCTATGGCTACACCTTC. It is translated as CATSDPEGYGYTF.

The chain combines TRBV19 with TRBJ1-5; 7 nucleotides agree with TRBD1. The germline CDR1 and CDR2 sequences are LNHDA and SQIVND (reference sequence). V lost 7 bases, J lost 9 bases, and 18 bases stayed unmatched. This CDR3 spans 16 amino acids. The CDR3 protein is CASTPAGTAPRGPQHF. CDR3 nucleotide sequence: TGTGCCAGTACCCCCGCGGGGACAGCCCCGAGGGGGCCCCAGCATTTT. The whole variable domain, remainder taken from reference TRBV19 and TRBJ1-5, is DGGITQSPKYLFRKEGQNVTLSCEQNLNHDAMYWYRQDPGQGLRLIYYSQIVNDFQKGDIAEGYSVSREKKESFPLTVTSAQKNPTAFYLCASTPAGTAPRGPQHFGDGTRLSIL.

V gene TRBV3-1 (or the pseudogene TRBV3-2) combines with J gene TRBJ2-1; 10 nucleotides align to TRBD1. The V gene's germline CDR1 is LGHDT and CDR2 YNNKEL (reference sequence). V was clipped by 1 base and J by 7 bases; unmatched bases: 7. The CDR3 has 16 amino acids. CDR3 sequence (DNA): TGTGCCAGCAGCCAAGGACAGGGGGCGCTAGGGAATGAGCAGTTCTTC. This codes for CASSQGQGALGNEQFF.

This clone showed up just once. The chain recombines TRBV29-1 with TRBJ1-2; tentative D call: TRBD1 (5 bases). V lost 5 bases and J 2 bases, leaving 12 bases between the germline ends. The CDR3 sequence is 13 residues long. Germline CDR1 is SQVTM and CDR2 is ANQGSEA. This CDR3 reads CSVSPTENYGYTF. CDR3 nucleotides: TGCAGCGTTTCGCCGACAGAGAACTATGGCTACACCTTC.

The gene calls are TRBV2 and TRBJ1-4, with D possibly matching TRBD1 (6 bases). CDR1 is SNHLY, CDR2 FYNNEI, per germline. Trimming removed 4 bases from V and 0 bases from J, with 18 bases in between. This CDR3 has 18 residues. The CDR3: CASSGDILGAATNEKLFF. The DNA of the CDR3 is TGTGCCAGCAGTGGGGATATCCTGGGGGCAGCAACTAATGAAAAACTGTTTTTT.

The chain couples TRBV12-3 or TRBV12-4 to TRBJ1-2; tentative D call: TRBD1 (5 bases). V lost 6 bases and J lost 7, with 12 bases in between. The CDR3 has 12 amino acids. The CDR3 sequence is CASSQQAGGYTF. The CDR3 DNA follows: TGTGCCAGCAGCCAACAGGCCGGTGGCTACACCTTC.

The chain has TRBV23-1 and TRBJ2-7; the D is unclear. TRBV23-1 is noted as an ORF with a role that remains uncertain. The CDR3 runs 16 residues. V lost 0 bases, J lost 3 bases, and 15 bases lay in between. The DNA of the CDR3 is TGCGCCAGCAGTCAATCGAGCCAGGAACCAAGCTACGAGCAGTACTTC. Translating gives CASSQSSQEPSYEQYF.

The V gene is TRBV10-3, the J gene TRBJ1-2; TRBD1 might be the D (5 bases). The ends were cut back, 7 bases at V and 8 bases at J, with 20 bases in the middle. Germline V lookup: CDR1 ENHRY, CDR2 SYGVKD. The CDR3 sequence is 14 residues long. CDR3: CAITATVSTEGYTF. CDR3 nucleotide sequence: TGTGCCATCACCGCGACAGTCTCCACCGAGGGCTACACCTTC.